These 29 T cell receptor beta chains were all obtained from the same sample, sequenced in a study of blood T cell repertoires in COVID-19. TCRdb keeps only in-frame clones here, not all; method: immunoSEQ multiplex PCR. The repertoire holds 380,000 or so clones, 75% to 90% seen once, with under 8.5% in the top ten. Sequencing used peripheral blood. Receptor source: a woman aged 60-75 years with COVID-19, enrolled during active disease.

This clone was detected many times. V usage is TRBV5-6 and J usage is TRBJ1-4, with unresolved D. CDR1 and CDR2 from the germline V gene are SGHDT and YYEEEE. Trimming took off 4 bases at V and 0 bases at J, with 7 bases between the two ends. This CDR3 comprises 14 residues. CDR3 loop: CASSRLATNEKLFF. In nucleotides, the CDR3 is TGTGCCAGCAGCCGTCTAGCAACTAATGAAAAACTGTTTTTT.

The rearrangement uses TRBV5-1 and TRBJ2-2; 10 bases map to TRBD2. This CDR3 region has 15 residues. Germline V gives CDR1 SGHRS, CDR2 YFSETQ. Trimming cost V 2 bases and J 8 bases; bases outside gene matches: 6. CDR3 in amino acids: CASSFNSGGTGELFF. As DNA, the CDR3 is TGCGCCAGCAGCTTCAATAGCGGGGGGACTGGGGAGCTGTTTTTT.

The chain combines TRBV11-3 with TRBJ1-1, with 9 bases aligning to TRBD1. V dropped 2 bases and J dropped 4; count of bases not matched to a gene: 2. The CDR3 sequence is 14 residues long. Per germline, CDR1 SGHNT and CDR2 YENEEA. The DNA for the CDR3 is TGTGCCAGCAGCTTAACAGGGGGCGTCACTGAAGCTTTCTTT. Amino acid sequence: CASSLTGGVTEAFF.

The chain joins TRBV19 to TRBJ2-1; TRBD2 agrees at 7 bases. V gave up 7 bases and J gave up 1 base; unmatched junction bases: 4. Germline CDR1 is LNHDA and CDR2 is SQIVND (reference sequence). The CDR3 totals 14 residues. The CDR3 protein is CASKTSFSYNEQFF. CDR3 nucleotides: TGTGCCAGTAAGACTAGCTTTTCCTACAATGAGCAGTTCTTC.

This rearrangement joins TRBV5-6 to TRBJ1-6; D is uncertain. CDR3 size: 13 residues. CDR1 and CDR2 from the germline V gene are SGHDT and YYEEEE. The V end lost 4 bases, the J end lost 17 bases, and 19 bases lay between the germline ends. CDR3 sequence (DNA): TGTGCCAGCAGCCAAACCCTGACTGGCCTCGTCCACTTT. Its translation: CASSQTLTGLVHF. The variable domain in full, with the rest retrieved from reference TRBV5-6 and TRBJ1-6, is DAGVTQSPTHLIKTRGQQVTLRCSPKSGHDTVSWYQQALGQGPQFIFQYYEEEERQRGNFPDRFSGHQFPNYSSELNVNALLLGDSALYLCASSQTLTGLVHFGNGTRLTVT.

CDR3 sequence reads: CASSFEKTEAFF. The CDR3 DNA reads TGTGCCAGCAGTTTTGAGAAGACTGAAGCTTTCTTT. The chain employs TRBV12-3 or TRBV12-4 and TRBJ1-1; no firm D call. Deletions cut 3 bases from V and 5 bases from J, with 7 bases between. The CDR3 runs 12 residues.

The chain links TRBV18 to TRBJ2-7; 9 bases line up with TRBD1. The CDR3 is made up of 16 amino acids. Trimming removed 3 bases from V and 2 bases from J; junction bases left unmatched: 8. Germline values: CDR1 KGHSH, CDR2 LQKENI. The CDR3 here is CASSPRRDRAPYEQYF. In DNA, the CDR3 is TGTGCCAGCTCACCCAGGAGGGACAGGGCTCCCTACGAGCAGTACTTC.

V usage is TRBV7-8 and J usage is TRBJ2-5, with 7 bases identical to TRBD1. Germline loops: CDR1 SGHVS, CDR2 FQNEAQ. The CDR3 loop spans 14 amino acids. V shed 3 bases, J shed 7 bases, and the junction held 8 bases outside the gene matches. The chain's CDR3 is CASSFEGTVGTQYF. In DNA form, the CDR3 reads TGTGCCAGCAGCTTCGAGGGGACAGTGGGGACCCAGTACTTC. Based on the CDR3 plus reference TRBV7-8 and TRBJ2-5, the full variable domain is GAGVSQSPRYKVAKRGQDVALRCDPISGHVSLFWYQQALGQGPEFLTYFQNEAQLDKSGLPSDRFFAERPEGSVSTLKIQRTQQEDSAVYLCASSFEGTVGTQYFGPGTRLLVL.

This clone came up once. The chain combines TRBV5-1 with TRBJ2-7; tentative D call: TRBD2 (6 bases). V lost 0 bases and J 3 bases, leaving 13 bases between the germline ends. CDR3 length equals 15 residues. Germline CDR1 and CDR2: SGHRS and YFSETQ. The CDR3: CASSLEGGEGYEQYF. The CDR3 DNA reads as TGCGCCAGCAGCTTGGAAGGAGGGGAAGGCTACGAGCAGTACTTC. Using reference TRBV5-1 and TRBJ2-7 for the parts outside the CDR3, the full variable domain is KAGVTQTPRYLIKTRGQQVTLSCSPISGHRSVSWYQQTPGQGLQFLFEYFSETQRNKGNFPGRFSGRQFSNSRSEMNVSTLELGDSALYLCASSLEGGEGYEQYFGPGTRLTVT.

V is TRBV7-3 and J is TRBJ1-1; D is perhaps TRBD1 (6 bases). The V and J ends lost 2 bases and 2 bases respectively, with 9 bases between them. The CDR3 contains 14 residues. Per the germline V gene, CDR1 is SGHTA and CDR2 is FQGTGA. This CDR3 reads CASSLAGGNTEAFF. The CDR3 nucleotides read TGTGCCAGCAGCTTAGCGGGGGGCAACACTGAAGCTTTCTTT.

The V call is TRBV9, the J call TRBJ2-3; 10 bases fit TRBD2. Germline loops: CDR1 SGDLS, CDR2 YYNGEE. The CDR3 runs 17 residues. The V gene end was trimmed by 0 bases and the J gene end by 8 bases; junction bases not matched to a gene: 12. As DNA, the CDR3 is TGTGCCAGCAGCGTAGCCCAGCGGGGGGGTGGTTATGTTACGCAGTATTTT. Encoded protein: CASSVAQRGGGYVTQYF.

This clone has only a few counts. The J gene is TRBJ1-1, the V gene TRBV23-1; 7 positions match TRBD1. TRBV23-1 is an open reading frame, and its role is uncertain. The CDR3 covers 18 residues. V lost 6 bases, J lost 4 bases, and 20 bases stayed unmatched. The CDR3 spells CASSYRQGHLAASTEAFF. Written as DNA, the CDR3 is TGCGCCAGCAGCTACAGACAGGGACACTTAGCCGCGAGCACTGAAGCTTTCTTT.

The chain employs TRBV3-1 (or the pseudogene TRBV3-2) and TRBJ2-7, with a weak D call TRBD1 (5 bases). This CDR3 is 17 amino acids long. Germline loops: CDR1 LGHDT, CDR2 YNNKEL (reference sequence). V gave up 0 bases and J gave up 1 base, with 16 bases separating them. CDR3 DNA sequence: TGTGCCAGCAGCCAAGATAGGGTAGGGGCCACGTCCTACGAGCAGTACTTC. It translates to CASSQDRVGATSYEQYF.

The J gene is TRBJ2-3, the V gene TRBV30, with 10 bases fitting TRBD2. The V gene end was trimmed by 1 base and the J gene end by 6 bases; junction bases not matched to a gene: 7. The CDR3 spans 15 residues. CDR1 GTSNPN and CDR2 SVGIG come from the germline V gene (reference sequence). CDR3 nucleotide sequence: TGTGCCTGGAGTGGTAGAGCGGGGGGGCTGGATACGCAGTATTTT. Its protein is CAWSGRAGGLDTQYF.

The V and J genes are TRBV19 and TRBJ2-2; 10 nucleotides align to TRBD1. This CDR3 has 16 amino acids. Germline CDR1 is LNHDA and CDR2 is SQIVND (reference sequence). J gave up 5 bases and V 4 bases, and 7 bases lay outside the gene matches. In DNA, the CDR3 is TGTGCCAGTAGTACGCTAAGGACAGGGGGGACCGGGGAGCTGTTTTTT. Translation: CASSTLRTGGTGELFF.

The J gene is TRBJ1-2, the V gene TRBV5-8; no clear D. CDR1 is SGHTS and CDR2 is YDEGEE in the germline V gene. V lost 0 bases, J lost 0 bases, and 9 bases lay in between. This CDR3 spans 15 amino acids. The CDR3 coding sequence is TGTGCCAGCAGCTTGGGTGTCAGATCTAACTATGGCTACACCTTC. This codes for CASSLGVRSNYGYTF.

The J gene is TRBJ1-2, the V gene TRBV7-2, with D maybe TRBD1 (5 bases). Germline loops: CDR1 SGHTA, CDR2 FQGNSA. The CDR3 loop spans 16 amino acids. V lost 3 bases and J lost 5, with 19 bases in between. In DNA, the CDR3 is TGTGCCAGCAGCTTCGGTGGACCTAGACAGCATTATGGCTACACCTTC. Translated, it gives CASSFGGPRQHYGYTF. Full variable domain (missing parts from reference TRBV7-2 and TRBJ1-2): GAGVSQSPSNKVTEKGKDVELRCDPISGHTALYWYRQSLGQGLEFLIYFQGNSAPDKSGLPSDRFSAERTGGSVSTLTIQRTQQEDSAVYLCASSFGGPRQHYGYTFGSGTRLTVV.

V gene TRBV25-1 combines with J gene TRBJ2-2, with D unresolved. Germline V gene lookup returns CDR1 MGHDK and CDR2 SYGVNS. The ends were cut back, 4 bases at V and 8 bases at J, with 8 bases in the middle. The CDR3 contains 12 residues. The CDR3 loop is CASSVTTGELFF. CDR3 nucleotides: TGTGCCAGCAGTGTGACGACTGGGGAGCTGTTTTTT.

This clone was seen just once. The genes are TRBV7-9 and TRBJ1-2, with D possibly matching TRBD1 (5 bases). Looked up from germline, CDR1 is SEHNR and CDR2 is FQNEAQ (reference sequence). The CDR3 runs 14 residues. Deletions cut 5 bases from V and 3 bases from J, with 13 bases between. DNA for the CDR3: TGTGCCAGCAGCCCGGGGGGGTTTTACTATGGCTACACCTTC. Residues: CASSPGGFYYGYTF.

The chain joins TRBV19 to TRBJ2-7, with 8 nucleotides matching TRBD1. Trimming cost V 3 bases and J 6 bases; bases outside gene matches: 7. The CDR3 has 14 residues. From germline, CDR1 is LNHDA and CDR2 SQIVND (reference sequence). The CDR3, as DNA: TGTGCCAGTAGTATGCCAGGGGGCCGTAGCGAGCAGTACTTC. It encodes CASSMPGGRSEQYF.

The chain uses TRBV7-2 and TRBJ2-7, with 7 bases matching TRBD1. From germline, CDR1 is SGHTA and CDR2 FQGNSA. Germline trimming cut 3 bases from V and 5 bases from J; bases unmatched to any gene: 7. The CDR3 runs 14 residues. The CDR3 here is CASSFLQGSHEQYF. The CDR3 DNA follows: TGTGCCAGCAGCTTTTTACAGGGGTCCCACGAGCAGTACTTC.

The sample holds a few counts of this clone. The chain uses TRBV28 and TRBJ1-4, with 7 bases lining up with TRBD1. This CDR3 has 14 amino acids. The J segment lost 7 bases and the V segment lost 6 bases, leaving 8 bases of the junction unmatched. The germline V gene encodes CDR1 MDHEN and CDR2 SYDVKM. Written as DNA, the CDR3 is TGTGCCAGCAGCTCCGGGACAGTGGCTGAAAAACTGTTTTTT. Translated: CASSSGTVAEKLFF.

The rearrangement links TRBV30 to TRBJ2-5; D might be TRBD2 (6 bases). The V end lost 0 bases, the J end lost 5 bases, and 19 bases lay between the germline ends. The CDR3 contains 16 residues. Germline V gene sequence: CDR1 GTSNPN, CDR2 SVGIG (reference sequence). The CDR3 coding sequence is TGTGCCTGGAGTGTAATCGGGACGGGGGTTTGGGAGACCCAGTACTTC. The encoded protein is CAWSVIGTGVWETQYF.

This clone was observed once. The rearrangement links TRBV6-2 or TRBV6-3 to TRBJ1-1; D is uncertain. The CDR3 spans 15 residues. Germline V CDR1 and CDR2: MNHEY, SVGEGT. V dropped 2 bases and J dropped 1 base, with 11 bases sitting between them. CDR3 in amino acids: CASSYQDRGNTEAFF. CDR3 coding DNA: TGTGCCAGCAGTTACCAGGACCGGGGGAACACTGAAGCTTTCTTT.

This clone was counted a single time. V and J are TRBV30 and TRBJ2-1, with D tentatively TRBD2 (6 bases). In germline, CDR1 is GTSNPN, CDR2 SVGIG (reference sequence). The CDR3 has 13 amino acids. Deletions cut 4 bases from V and 12 bases from J, with 19 bases between. The CDR3 DNA is TGTGCCTGGAAGGCGGGGAAAGGCCTAGGGCAGTTCTTC. Protein sequence: CAWKAGKGLGQFF.

The rearrangement uses TRBV29-1 and TRBJ2-7; 8 positions agree with TRBD1. The CDR3 covers 14 residues. The germline V gene has CDR1 SQVTM and CDR2 ANQGSEA. The junction had 9 bases not matched to a gene; V was cut back by 5 bases and J by 3 bases. CDR3 bases: TGCAGCGTTTCGGACAGGGCCGGTTTCTACGAGCAGTACTTC. Encoded protein: CSVSDRAGFYEQYF.

This sequence joins TRBV5-4 and TRBJ1-1; 7 bases are shared with TRBD1. CDR1 SGHNT and CDR2 YYREEE come from the germline V gene (reference sequence). The CDR3 is 14 residues long. The trim removed 3 bases at V and 8 bases at J, leaving 10 bases unmatched. The CDR3: CASSWTGRETEAFF. CDR3 bases: TGTGCCAGCAGCTGGACAGGAAGGGAGACCGAAGCTTTCTTT. Variable domain in full (rest from reference TRBV5-4 and TRBJ1-1): ETGVTQSPTHLIKTRGQQVTLRCSSQSGHNTVSWYQQALGQGPQFIFQYYREEENGRGNFPPRFSGLQFPNYSSELNVNALELDDSALYLCASSWTGRETEAFFGQGTRLTVV.

A word on this clone: The same CDR3 can be traced to other DNA sequences in this sample. The chain combines TRBV7-3 with TRBJ2-3; D uncertain. This CDR3 is 13 amino acids long. The V end lost 3 bases, the J end lost 2 bases, and 6 bases lay between the germline ends. The germline V gene has CDR1 SGHTA and CDR2 FQGTGA. CDR3 nucleotides: TGTGCCAGCAGCTTTTCCAACACAGATACGCAGTATTTT. Its protein is CASSFSNTDTQYF.

The chain links TRBV7-2 to TRBJ1-2; the D is unclear. The CDR3 has 15 amino acids. V was shortened by 1 base and J by 8 bases, with 17 bases between the two germline ends. CDR1 and CDR2 from the germline V gene are SGHTA and FQGNSA. The CDR3 DNA reads TGTGCCAGCAGCTTAGAGTCGCAGGTGTCACGAGGCTACACCTTC. It yields the protein CASSLESQVSRGYTF.